The clone carrying this T cell receptor (beta chain) was found once. No antigen is known for it. An end of the junction does not agree with germline; a read error may underlie this. The assay was immunoSEQ multiplex PCR, and TCRdb's table has in-frame clones only and misses some. The data show 140,000 or so clones, about 92% seen once. These data come from a study of T cell responses to AZD1222 COVID-19 vaccine. Study findings and constraints: Spike-specific TCR breadth rose after two AZD1222 doses, and depth rose as well.

CDR3 length: 13 amino acids. The sequencing used peripheral blood, collected after recovery from COVID-19. This chain joins TRBV12-3 or TRBV12-4 and TRBJ1-1; D not certain. The source is an adult who had recovered from COVID-19. CDR3 DNA: TGTGCCAGCAGTTTGGCGGGGAACGCTGAAGCTTTCTTT. This codes for CASSLAGNAEAFF.